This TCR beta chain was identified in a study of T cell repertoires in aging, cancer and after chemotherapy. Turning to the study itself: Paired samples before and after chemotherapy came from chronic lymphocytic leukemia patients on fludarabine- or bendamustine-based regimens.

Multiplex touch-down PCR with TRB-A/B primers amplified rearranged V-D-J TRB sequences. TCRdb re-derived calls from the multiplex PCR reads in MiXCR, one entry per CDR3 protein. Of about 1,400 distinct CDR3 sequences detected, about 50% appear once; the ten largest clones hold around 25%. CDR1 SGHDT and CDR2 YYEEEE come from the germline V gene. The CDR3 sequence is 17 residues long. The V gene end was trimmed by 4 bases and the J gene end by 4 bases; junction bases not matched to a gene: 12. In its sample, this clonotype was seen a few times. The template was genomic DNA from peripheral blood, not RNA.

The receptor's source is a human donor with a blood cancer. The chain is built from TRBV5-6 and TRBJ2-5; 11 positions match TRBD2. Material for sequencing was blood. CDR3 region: CASSRLAGLLVIETQYF. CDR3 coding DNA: TGTGCCAGCAGCCGACTAGCGGGACTCCTGGTGATAGAGACCCAGTACTTC.